This T cell receptor (beta chain) was profiled in a study of T cells after posttransplantation cyclophosphamide. Here immunoSEQ multiplex PCR was the method, and the copy in TCRdb shows in-frame clones only, minus some. The sample holds about 50,000 clones, around 94% seen once. This related bone marrow graft donor gave peripheral blood on the day of marrow donation. Whole-study results and caveats: TRB overlap between skin or GI tissue T cells and blood was limited. Donor CD8+ memory clones often dominated recipient blood repertoires at later times.

Per the germline V gene, CDR1 is MDHEN and CDR2 is SYDVKM. The length of the CDR3 is 15 residues. V lost 4 bases to trimming and J lost 1 base, with 11 bases between them. This clone was observed once. Its cognate antigen is unknown. The V and J genes are TRBV28 and TRBJ1-5; no reliable D call. What was sequenced was PBMCs. The clonotype originates from a woman aged 30 to 39 in good health and a related stem cell transplant donor. CDR3 sequence (DNA): TGTGCCAGCAGTTCCCCCATCAGGAGCAATCAGCCCCAGCATTTT. Its translation: CASSSPIRSNQPQHF.